This TCR beta chain was identified in a study of OX40 agonist ivuxolimab in advanced cancers. Study-wide findings and caveats: Both blood CD4+ and CD8+ T cells showed clonal growth by week 6 at 0.1 to 3.0 mg/kg. In the 0.1-3.0 mg/kg groups, partial responders showed among the lowest expansion.

Germline V gene data show CDR1 as MNHNS and CDR2 as SASEGT. V lost 7 bases, J lost 2 bases, and 15 bases lay in between. The CDR3 length is 14 residues. TCRdb's table, derived via immunoSEQ multiplex PCR, lists solely in-frame clones and lacks some. The sample holds tens of thousands of clones, 85% to 90% seen once. As concerns this clone: Its antigen is undetermined.

The sequenced sample was CD4+ or CD8+ T cells sorted from blood, obtained in a trial of the OX40 agonist ivuxolimab. This chain joins TRBV6-1 and TRBJ2-7, with D perhaps matching TRBD1 or TRBD2 (5 bases each). The receptor was derived from an adult with an advanced solid tumor such as melanoma, head and neck, liver or kidney cancer. The CDR3 loop is CASIPWGTAYEQYF. The CDR3 region has the DNA TGTGCCAGCATCCCGTGGGGGACCGCCTACGAGCAGTACTTC.